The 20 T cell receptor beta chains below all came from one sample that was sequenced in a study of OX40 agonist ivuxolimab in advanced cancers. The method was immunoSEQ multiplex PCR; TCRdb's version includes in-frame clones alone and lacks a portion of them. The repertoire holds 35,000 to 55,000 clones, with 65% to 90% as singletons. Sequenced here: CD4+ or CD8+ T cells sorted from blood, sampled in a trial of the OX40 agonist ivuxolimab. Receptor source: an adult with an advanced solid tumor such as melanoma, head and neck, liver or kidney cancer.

The CDR3 sequence: CASSLAGTGGFGEKLFF. The CDR3 nucleotides are TGCGCCAGCAGCTTGGCCGGGACAGGGGGTTTCGGTGAAAAACTGTTTTTT. The gene calls are TRBV5-1 and TRBJ1-4; 11 nucleotides agree with TRBD1. Germline V gives CDR1 SGHRS, CDR2 YFSETQ. The CDR3 totals 17 residues. V shed 0 bases and J 7 bases; nucleotides not matched to a gene: 8.

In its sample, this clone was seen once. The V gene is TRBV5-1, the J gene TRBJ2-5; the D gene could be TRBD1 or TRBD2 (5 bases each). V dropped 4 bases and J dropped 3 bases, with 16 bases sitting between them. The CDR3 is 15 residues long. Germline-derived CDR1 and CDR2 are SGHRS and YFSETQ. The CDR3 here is CASSTSGTNKETQYF. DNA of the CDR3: TGCGCCAGCAGCACCTCCGGGACCAACAAAGAGACCCAGTACTTC.

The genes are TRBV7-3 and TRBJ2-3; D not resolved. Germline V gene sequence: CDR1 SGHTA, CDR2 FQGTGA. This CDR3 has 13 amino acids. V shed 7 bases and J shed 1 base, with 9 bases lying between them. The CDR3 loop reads CASMKGGTDTQYF. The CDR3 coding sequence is TGTGCCAGCATGAAGGGTGGCACAGATACGCAGTATTTT.

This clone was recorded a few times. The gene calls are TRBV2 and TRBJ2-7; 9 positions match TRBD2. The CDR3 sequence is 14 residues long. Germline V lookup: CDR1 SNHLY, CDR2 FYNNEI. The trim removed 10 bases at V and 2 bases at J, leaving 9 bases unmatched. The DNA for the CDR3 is TGTGCCATCGTGGCAGCGGGAGGAGCCTACGAGCAGTACTTC. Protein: CAIVAAGGAYEQYF.

CDR3: CSAQGAEQYF. CDR3 DNA: TGCAGTGCTCAGGGGGCCGAGCAGTACTTC. The chain employs TRBV20-1 and TRBJ2-7; TRBD1 matches at 8 bases. Germline CDR1 is DFQATT and CDR2 is SNEGSKA (reference sequence). V lost 5 bases to trimming and J lost 6 bases; unmatched junction nucleotides: 0. The CDR3 runs to 10 residues.

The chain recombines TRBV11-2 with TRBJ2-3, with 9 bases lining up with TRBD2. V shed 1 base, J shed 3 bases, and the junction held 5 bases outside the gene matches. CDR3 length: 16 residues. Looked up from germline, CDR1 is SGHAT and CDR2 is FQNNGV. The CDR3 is CASSLGPSGKTDTQYF. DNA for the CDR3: TGTGCCAGCAGCTTAGGTCCTAGCGGGAAGACAGATACGCAGTATTTT.

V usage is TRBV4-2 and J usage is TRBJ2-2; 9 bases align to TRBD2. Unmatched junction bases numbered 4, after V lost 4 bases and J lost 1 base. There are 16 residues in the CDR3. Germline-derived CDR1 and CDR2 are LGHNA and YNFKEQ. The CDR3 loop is CASSRTSGLNTGELFF. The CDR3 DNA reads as TGTGCCAGCAGCCGAACTAGCGGGTTGAACACCGGGGAGCTGTTTTTT.

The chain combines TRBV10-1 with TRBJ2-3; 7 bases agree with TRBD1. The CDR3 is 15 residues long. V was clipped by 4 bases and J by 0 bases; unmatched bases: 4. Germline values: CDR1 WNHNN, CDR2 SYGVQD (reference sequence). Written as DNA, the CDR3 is TGCGCCAGCAGTGTAGAGACAGGGAGCACAGATACGCAGTATTTT. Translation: CASSVETGSTDTQYF.

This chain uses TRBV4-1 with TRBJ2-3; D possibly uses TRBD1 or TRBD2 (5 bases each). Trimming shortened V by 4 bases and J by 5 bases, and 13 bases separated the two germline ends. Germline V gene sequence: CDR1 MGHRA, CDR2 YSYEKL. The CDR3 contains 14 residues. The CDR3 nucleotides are TGCGCCAGCAGCCGGGACGTCACCGTAGATACGCAGTATTTT. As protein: CASSRDVTVDTQYF.

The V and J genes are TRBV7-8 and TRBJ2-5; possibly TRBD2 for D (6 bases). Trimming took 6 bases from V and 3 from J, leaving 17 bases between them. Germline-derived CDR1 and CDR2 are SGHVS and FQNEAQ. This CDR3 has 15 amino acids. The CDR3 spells CASRAPGTGKETQYF. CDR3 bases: TGTGCCAGCAGAGCACCGGGGACTGGCAAAGAGACCCAGTACTTC.

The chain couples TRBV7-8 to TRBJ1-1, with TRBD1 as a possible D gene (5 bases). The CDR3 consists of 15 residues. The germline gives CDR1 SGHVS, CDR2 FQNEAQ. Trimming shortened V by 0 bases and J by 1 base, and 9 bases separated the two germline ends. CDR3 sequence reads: CASSLALGQNTEAFF. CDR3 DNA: TGTGCCAGCAGCTTAGCGCTAGGACAGAACACTGAAGCTTTCTTT.

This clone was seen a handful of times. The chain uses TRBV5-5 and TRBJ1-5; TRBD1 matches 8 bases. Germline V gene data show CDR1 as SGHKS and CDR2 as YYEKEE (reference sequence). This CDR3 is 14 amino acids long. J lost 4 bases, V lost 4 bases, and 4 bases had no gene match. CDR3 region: CASSPRTGNQPQHF. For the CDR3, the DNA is TGTGCCAGCAGCCCCCGGACAGGGAATCAGCCCCAGCATTTT.

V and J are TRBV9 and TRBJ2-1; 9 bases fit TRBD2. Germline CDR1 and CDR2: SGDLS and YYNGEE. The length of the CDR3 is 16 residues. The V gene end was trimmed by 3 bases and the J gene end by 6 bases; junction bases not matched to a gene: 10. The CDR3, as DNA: TGTGCCAGCAGCGAGCGCGGGGCGGGAGGGTTCAATGAGCAGTTCTTC. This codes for CASSERGAGGFNEQFF.

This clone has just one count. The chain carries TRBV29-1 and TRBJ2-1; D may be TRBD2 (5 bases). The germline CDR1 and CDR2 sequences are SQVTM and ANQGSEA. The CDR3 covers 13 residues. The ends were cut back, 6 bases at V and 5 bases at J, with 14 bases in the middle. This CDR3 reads CSVSERVDNEQFF. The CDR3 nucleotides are TGCAGCGTCTCGGAGAGGGTGGACAATGAGCAGTTCTTC.

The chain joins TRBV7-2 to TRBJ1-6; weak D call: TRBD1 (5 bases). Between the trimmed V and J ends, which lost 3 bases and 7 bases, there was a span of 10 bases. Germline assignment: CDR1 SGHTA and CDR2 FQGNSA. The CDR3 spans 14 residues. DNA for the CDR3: TGTGCCAGCAGCTTCGGTTCAGGGAATTCACCCCTCCACTTT. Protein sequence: CASSFGSGNSPLHF.

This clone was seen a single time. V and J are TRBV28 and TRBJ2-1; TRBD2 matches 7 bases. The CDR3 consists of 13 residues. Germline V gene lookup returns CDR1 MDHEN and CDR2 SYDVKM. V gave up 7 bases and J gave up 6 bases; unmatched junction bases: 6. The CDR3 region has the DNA TGTGCCAGCAAGGCGGGAGTGGTCAATGAGCAGTTCTTC. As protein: CASKAGVVNEQFF. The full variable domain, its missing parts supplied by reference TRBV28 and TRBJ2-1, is DVKVTQSSRYLVKRTGEKVFLECVQDMDHENMFWYRQDPGLGLRLIYFSYDVKMKEKGDIPEGYSVSREKKERFSLILESASTNQTSMYLCASKAGVVNEQFFGPGTRLTVL.

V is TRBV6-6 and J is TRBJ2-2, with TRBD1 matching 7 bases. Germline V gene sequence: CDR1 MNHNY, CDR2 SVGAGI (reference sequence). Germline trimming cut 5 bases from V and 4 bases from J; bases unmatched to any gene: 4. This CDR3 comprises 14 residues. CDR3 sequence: CASSRTGTTGELFF. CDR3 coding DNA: TGTGCCAGCAGTCGGACAGGTACCACCGGGGAGCTGTTTTTT.

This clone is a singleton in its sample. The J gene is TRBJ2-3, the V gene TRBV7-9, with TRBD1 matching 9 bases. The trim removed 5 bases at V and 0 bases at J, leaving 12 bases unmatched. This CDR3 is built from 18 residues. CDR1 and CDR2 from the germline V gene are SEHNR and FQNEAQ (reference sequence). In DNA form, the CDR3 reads TGTGCCAGCAGCCCCATGCGTCGGGACAGGGCGAGCACAGATACGCAGTATTTT. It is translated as CASSPMRRDRASTDTQYF.

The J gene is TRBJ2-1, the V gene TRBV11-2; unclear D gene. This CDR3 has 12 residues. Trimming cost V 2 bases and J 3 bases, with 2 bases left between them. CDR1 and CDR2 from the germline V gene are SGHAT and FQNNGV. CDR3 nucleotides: TGTGCCAGCAGCTTATACTACAATGAGCAGTTCTTC. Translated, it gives CASSLYYNEQFF.

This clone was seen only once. The CDR3 sequence is CAWSAGQGRTGELFF. CDR3 bases: TGTGCCTGGAGTGCGGGACAGGGAAGGACCGGGGAGCTGTTTTTT. V usage is TRBV30 and J usage is TRBJ2-2, with 9 bases that match TRBD1. The CDR3 is made up of 15 amino acids. Germline loops: CDR1 GTSNPN, CDR2 SVGIG (reference sequence). Trimming took 1 base from V and 5 from J; bases not matched to a gene: 5.